The present T cell receptor (beta chain) was sequenced within a study of tumor and adjacent non-tumor tissue in lung cancer. Overall study: Samples averaged about 3.8 million productive TCRbeta reads each. General study results and limits: Shorter survival was associated with higher TCR diversity in tumors. In normal lung, the top 100 clones were significantly more dominant than in tumor. Tumor tissue had significantly higher TCR diversity than normal lung.

The V gene lost 6 bases and the J gene lost 4 bases, with 6 bases spanning the gap. Germline V gene lookup returns CDR1 MNHEY and CDR2 SVGAGI. There are 12 residues in the CDR3. This clonotype was counted ten times or more. Its antigen is as yet unknown. This sample's RNA came from whole unsorted tissue. A modified ARM-PCR protocol with three rounds of nested PCR amplified TCRbeta. One entry per CDR3 protein results from TCRdb running MiXCR on the multiplex PCR reads. The sample shows about 93,000 distinct CDR3 sequences, roughly three fifths of them seen only once. This clonotype originated in a man in his 70s with non-small cell lung cancer. Material for sequencing was lung tumor tissue. The chain joins TRBV6-5 to TRBJ1-4; D is ambiguous. The CDR3 is CASRGDNEKLFF. The CDR3 coding sequence is TGTGCCAGCAGGGGAGATAATGAAAAACTGTTTTTT.